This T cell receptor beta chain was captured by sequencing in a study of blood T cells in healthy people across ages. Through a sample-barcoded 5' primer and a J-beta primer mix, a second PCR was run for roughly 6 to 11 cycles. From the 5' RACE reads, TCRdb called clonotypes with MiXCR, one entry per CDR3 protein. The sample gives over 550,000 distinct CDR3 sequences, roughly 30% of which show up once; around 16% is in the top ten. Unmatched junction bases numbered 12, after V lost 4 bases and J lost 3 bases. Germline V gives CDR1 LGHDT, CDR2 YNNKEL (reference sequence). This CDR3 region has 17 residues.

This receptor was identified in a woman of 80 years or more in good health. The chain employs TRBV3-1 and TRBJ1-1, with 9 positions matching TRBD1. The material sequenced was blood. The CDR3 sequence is CASSLSTGTGRHTEAFF. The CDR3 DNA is TGTGCCAGCAGCCTCTCCACCGGGACAGGGAGGCACACTGAAGCTTTCTTT. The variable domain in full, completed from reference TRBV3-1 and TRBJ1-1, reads DTAVSQTPKYLVTQMGNDKSIKCEQNLGHDTMYWYKQDSKKFLKIMFSYNNKELIINETVPNRFSPKSPDKAHLNLHINSLELGDSAVYFCASSLSTGTGRHTEAFFGQGTRLTVV.